Presented here are 26 T cell receptor beta chains from one specimen sequenced in a study of shared clonotypes between healthy human individuals. TCRdb keeps only in-frame clones here, not all; method: immunoSEQ multiplex PCR. Of about 2,500,000 clones detected, roughly nine tenths appear once; the ten largest clones hold 0.13% to 0.15%. Material for sequencing was naive CD4+ T cells sorted from blood. As for subset: CD45RA+ positively selected. These receptors were collected from a man between 18 and 29 years old in good health.

The chain combines TRBV7-2 with TRBJ2-7; 7 nucleotides line up with TRBD2. V lost 1 base to trimming and J lost 3 bases; unmatched junction nucleotides: 3. The CDR3 sequence is 14 residues long. Germline V gene lookup returns CDR1 SGHTA and CDR2 FQGNSA. The CDR3 nucleotides are TGTGCCAGCAGCTTAGTTACGGGAGGCTACGAGCAGTACTTC. Its protein product is CASSLVTGGYEQYF.

V is TRBV18 and J is TRBJ1-2; D is ambiguous. Trimming removed 3 bases at V and 3 bases at J, with 8 bases between. Germline V gene data show CDR1 as KGHSH and CDR2 as LQKENI. The CDR3 sequence is 13 residues long. The CDR3 region has the DNA TGTGCCAGCTCACCGCTCCAAGACTATGGCTACACCTTC. Translated, it gives CASSPLQDYGYTF.

The V gene is TRBV6-1, the J gene TRBJ2-3; TRBD1 aligns across 7 bases. The germline V gene encodes CDR1 MNHNS and CDR2 SASEGT. The V segment lost 4 bases and the J segment 4 bases; nucleotides outside the gene matches: 8. The CDR3 covers 15 residues. In nucleotides, the CDR3 is TGTGCCAGCAGTGGACAGGGTAGACTCCCAGATACGCAGTATTTT. Its protein product is CASSGQGRLPDTQYF.

The chain combines TRBV11-2 with TRBJ2-1; D might be TRBD1 (6 bases). CDR1 and CDR2 (germline): SGHAT, FQNNGV. Trimming took 7 bases from V and 4 from J, leaving 20 bases between them. CDR3 length: 16 amino acids. The CDR3 sequence: CASTRNSQRGYNEQFF. CDR3 coding DNA: TGTGCCAGCACCAGAAATAGCCAGAGGGGGTACAATGAGCAGTTCTTC.

This clone was observed once. The V and J genes are TRBV9 and TRBJ2-1; TRBD2 matches 9 bases. The CDR3 consists of 15 residues. V lost 0 bases, J lost 8 bases, and 6 bases stayed unmatched. Germline values: CDR1 SGDLS, CDR2 YYNGEE. The CDR3 is CASSVGLAAGDEQFF. In nucleotides, the CDR3 is TGTGCCAGCAGCGTAGGACTAGCGGCGGGTGATGAGCAGTTCTTC.

The chain employs TRBV29-1 and TRBJ2-7, with D possibly being TRBD1 (6 bases). Germline lookup yields CDR1 SQVTM and CDR2 ANQGSEA. The CDR3 spans 16 residues. Trimming pared 6 bases from V and 0 bases from J, leaving 21 bases between. The CDR3 sequence is CSVLRDTTPTSYEQYF. As DNA, the CDR3 is TGCAGCGTCCTCAGGGACACTACGCCGACCTCCTACGAGCAGTACTTC.

This chain links TRBV2 with TRBJ1-1; D is ambiguous. CDR1 and CDR2 from the germline V gene are SNHLY and FYNNEI. The CDR3 extends over 11 amino acids. The V and J ends lost 10 bases and 1 base respectively, with 7 bases between them. In nucleotides, the CDR3 is TGTGCCACTTCAGCGAACACTGAAGCTTTCTTT. It encodes CATSANTEAFF. Together with reference TRBV2 and TRBJ1-1, the CDR3 gives the full variable domain: EPEVTQTPSHQVTQMGQEVILRCVPISNHLYFYWYRQILGQKVEFLVSFYNNEISEKSEIFDDQFSVERPDGSNFTLKIRSTKLEDSAMYFCATSANTEAFFGQGTRLTVV.

Regarding this clone: The germline gene is not matched at one end of the junction; a read error may be the cause. This chain links TRBV7-7 with TRBJ2-3, with TRBD1 identical over 7 bases. Germline assignment: CDR1 SSHAT and CDR2 FNYEAQ (reference sequence). This CDR3 contains 15 residues. This chain's CDR3 is CASSRTGQPTDTQYF. DNA of the CDR3: TGTGCTAGCAGCCGGACGGGACAGCCCACAGATACGCAGTATTTT. Full variable domain (rest looked up from reference TRBV7-7 and TRBJ2-3): GAGVSQSPRYKVTKRGQDVTLRCDPISSHATLYWYQQALGQGPEFLTYFNYEAQPDKSGLPSDRFSAERPEGSISTLTIQRTEQRDSAMYRCASSRTGQPTDTQYFGPGTRLTVL.

A remark on this clone: This CDR3 is also generated by other DNA sequences in the sample. The chain joins TRBV5-1 to TRBJ2-7; D is undetermined. The length of the CDR3 is 14 residues. V was pared by 3 bases and J by 2 bases, with 12 bases between. The germline V gene encodes CDR1 SGHRS and CDR2 YFSETQ. DNA of the CDR3: TGCGCCAGCAGCTCCGGAACTGGCGCCTACGAGCAGTACTTC. Translated: CASSSGTGAYEQYF.

This chain connects TRBV4-3 to TRBJ2-5; D is perhaps TRBD2 (7 bases). The germline V and J ends were trimmed by 1 base and 4 bases, with 19 bases remaining between them. Germline values: CDR1 LGHNA, CDR2 YSLEER. This CDR3 has 17 residues. CDR3 protein: CASSQARGGQGGETQYF. For the CDR3, the DNA is TGCGCCAGCAGCCAAGCCAGGGGAGGGCAGGGTGGAGAGACCCAGTACTTC.

This sequence joins TRBV19 and TRBJ2-6; maybe TRBD1 (5 bases). V was clipped by 5 bases and J by 0 bases, with 14 bases between them. Germline values: CDR1 LNHDA, CDR2 SQIVND (reference sequence). The CDR3 sequence is 17 residues long. CDR3 in amino acids: CASSVKRQFSGANVLTF. Written as DNA, the CDR3 is TGTGCCAGTAGTGTGAAAAGACAGTTCTCTGGGGCCAACGTCCTGACTTTC.

V and J are TRBV29-1 and TRBJ2-1; 10 nucleotides agree with TRBD2. Germline lookup yields CDR1 SQVTM and CDR2 ANQGSEA. CDR3 length: 15 amino acids. Germline trimming cut 5 bases from V and 1 base from J; bases unmatched to any gene: 5. The CDR3 loop reads CSVPRTSGSYNEQFF. The CDR3, as DNA: TGCAGCGTTCCTCGGACTAGCGGATCCTACAATGAGCAGTTCTTC.

The chain has TRBV6-1 and TRBJ2-1; possibly TRBD2 for D (6 bases). Germline lookup yields CDR1 MNHNS and CDR2 SASEGT. V was cut by 4 bases and J by 1 base, with 8 bases left in between. The CDR3 length is 14 residues. This CDR3 reads CASSGGLSYNEQFF. CDR3 coding DNA: TGTGCCAGCAGTGGGGGACTGTCCTACAATGAGCAGTTCTTC.

Details on this clone: Sequence at one end of the junction differs from germline and may be a read error. V and J are TRBV25-1 and TRBJ2-7, with 7 positions matching TRBD1. This CDR3 spans 11 amino acids. From germline, CDR1 is MGHDK and CDR2 SYGVNS. For the CDR3, the DNA is TGTGCCAGCAGTGATGGGACAGTCGCAATCTTC. It translates to CASSDGTVAIF.

The rearrangement joins TRBV6-6 to TRBJ2-3; the D call may be TRBD1 or TRBD2 (7 bases each). Germline V CDR1 and CDR2: MNHNY, SVGAGI (reference sequence). V lost 6 bases, J lost 2 bases, and 18 bases lay in between. The CDR3 contains 16 residues. The DNA for the CDR3 is TGTGCCAGCAGACCCAGGAGGGAGGGGGCCACAGATACGCAGTATTTT. It specifies CASRPRREGATDTQYF.

This clone was observed a few times. The chain couples TRBV10-3 to TRBJ1-4, with 10 bases fitting TRBD1. Germline values: CDR1 ENHRY, CDR2 SYGVKD. The CDR3 spans 14 residues. The ends lost 6 bases at V and 8 bases at J; junction bases unmatched: 6. CDR3 sequence: CAIRGDRGGEKLFF. The DNA for the CDR3 is TGTGCCATCAGAGGGGACAGGGGAGGGGAAAAACTGTTTTTT.

V is TRBV18 and J is TRBJ2-1; 7 nucleotides agree with TRBD1. The CDR3 contains 15 residues. V was pared by 5 bases and J by 0 bases, with 4 bases of the junction left unmatched. Looked up from germline, CDR1 is KGHSH and CDR2 is LQKENI. CDR3 in DNA: TGTGCCAGCTCAACCTCAGGGGGCTCCTACAATGAGCAGTTCTTC. Residues: CASSTSGGSYNEQFF.

J is TRBJ2-5 and V is TRBV5-6; D uncertain. V lost 4 bases and J 5 bases, leaving 18 bases between the germline ends. CDR3 size: 15 residues. Germline lookup yields CDR1 SGHDT and CDR2 YYEEEE. Here the CDR3 reads CASSPINLPSETQYF. Here the CDR3 DNA reads TGTGCCAGCAGCCCGATCAACCTACCTTCGGAGACCCAGTACTTC. The full variable domain, its missing parts supplied by reference TRBV5-6 and TRBJ2-5, is DAGVTQSPTHLIKTRGQQVTLRCSPKSGHDTVSWYQQALGQGPQFIFQYYEEEERQRGNFPDRFSGHQFPNYSSELNVNALLLGDSALYLCASSPINLPSETQYFGPGTRLLVL.

This chain joins TRBV28 and TRBJ2-1; the D gene is possibly TRBD2 (6 bases). Between the trimmed V and J ends, which lost 10 bases and 7 bases, there was a span of 23 bases. Germline CDR1 and CDR2: MDHEN and SYDVKM. The CDR3 totals 15 residues. CDR3 loop: CAIYPGTGLRNEQFF. In DNA form, the CDR3 reads TGTGCCATCTATCCCGGGACTGGTCTTCGGAATGAGCAGTTCTTC.

The rearrangement links TRBV19 to TRBJ2-7, with 7 positions matching TRBD2. CDR1 LNHDA and CDR2 SQIVND come from the germline V gene (reference sequence). This CDR3 has 16 residues. Trimming took 2 bases from V and 2 from J; bases not matched to a gene: 9. The CDR3 sequence is CASSISVASGAYEQYF. The CDR3 region has the DNA TGTGCCAGTAGTATAAGCGTCGCTAGCGGTGCCTACGAGCAGTACTTC. The whole variable domain, remainder taken from reference TRBV19 and TRBJ2-7, is DGGITQSPKYLFRKEGQNVTLSCEQNLNHDAMYWYRQDPGQGLRLIYYSQIVNDFQKGDIAEGYSVSREKKESFPLTVTSAQKNPTAFYLCASSISVASGAYEQYFGPGTRLTVT.

The J gene is TRBJ1-5, the V gene TRBV5-1; D might be TRBD1 (5 bases). Trimming cost V 3 bases and J 6 bases, with 22 bases left between them. There are 17 residues in the CDR3. CDR1 is SGHRS, CDR2 YFSETQ, per germline. The chain's CDR3 is CASSSGAVEGSGQPQHF. For the CDR3, the DNA is TGCGCCAGCAGCTCCGGGGCGGTGGAGGGGTCGGGTCAGCCCCAGCATTTT.

The chain couples TRBV29-1 to TRBJ2-3, with D perhaps matching TRBD2 (6 bases). The germline V gene has CDR1 SQVTM and CDR2 ANQGSEA. The CDR3 length is 12 residues. V lost 3 bases and J 6 bases, leaving 10 bases between the germline ends. DNA for the CDR3: TGCAGCGTTGACCGGGACTTCGATACGCAGTATTTT. It specifies CSVDRDFDTQYF.

This clone was picked up one time. Other DNA variants within this sample encode the same CDR3. The chain uses TRBV10-3 and TRBJ2-5; D call uncertain. The CDR3 spans 12 residues. CDR1 is ENHRY, CDR2 SYGVKD, per germline. V shed 2 bases and J shed 3 bases, with 4 bases lying between them. The CDR3 sequence is CAISEREETQYF. DNA of the CDR3: TGTGCCATCAGTGAGCGGGAAGAGACCCAGTACTTC.

The CDR3, as DNA: TGTGCCAGCAGTGGGACAGGGCGGCACACTGAAGCTTTCTTT. Amino acid sequence: CASSGTGRHTEAFF. V gene TRBV2 combines with J gene TRBJ1-1; TRBD1 agrees at 8 bases. After removal of 4 bases from V and 3 bases from J, the junction contained 4 bases not matched to a gene. The germline V gene encodes CDR1 SNHLY and CDR2 FYNNEI. This CDR3 is 14 amino acids long.

This clone was observed once. V is TRBV10-3 and J is TRBJ2-7; tentatively, D is TRBD2 (7 bases). The germline CDR1 and CDR2 sequences are ENHRY and SYGVKD. V was trimmed by 4 bases and J by 5 bases, leaving 15 bases between them. There are 14 residues in the CDR3. The CDR3 is CAISARGGADEQYF. CDR3 nucleotide sequence: TGTGCCATCAGTGCGCGCGGGGGCGCGGACGAGCAGTACTTC.

This clone was detected once. The chain combines TRBV2 with TRBJ1-5; no reliable D call. The V gene lost 3 bases and the J gene lost 7 bases, with 13 bases spanning the gap. The germline CDR1 and CDR2 sequences are SNHLY and FYNNEI. CDR3 size: 14 residues. CDR3 amino acids: CASSDEGPGQPQHF. The CDR3, as DNA: TGTGCCAGCAGTGATGAAGGGCCAGGACAGCCCCAGCATTTT.